The next 15 T cell receptor beta chains were all read from a single sample in a study of T cell responses to AZD1222 COVID-19 vaccine. Using immunoSEQ multiplex PCR, the repertoire was profiled, and TCRdb retains in-frame clones only, with some absent. The data show roughly 140,000 clones, about 91% seen once. Sequencing was performed on peripheral blood, taken on day 0 of AZD1222 vaccination. The receptor source for this set is an adult in good health.

This rearrangement joins TRBV27 to TRBJ2-2; 8 bases map to TRBD1. V dropped 1 base and J dropped 4; count of bases not matched to a gene: 2. CDR3 length: 15 amino acids. Germline CDR1 is MNHEY and CDR2 is SMNVEV (reference sequence). The CDR3 is CASSLWTGTTGELFF. For the CDR3, the DNA is TGTGCCAGCAGTTTATGGACAGGGACCACCGGGGAGCTGTTTTTT.

The chain joins TRBV5-1 to TRBJ2-1; D possibly corresponds to TRBD2 (5 bases). This CDR3 has 17 amino acids. Germline CDR1 and CDR2: SGHRS and YFSETQ. Trimming cost V 0 bases and J 2 bases, with 15 bases left between them. For the CDR3, the DNA is TGCGCCAGCAGCTTGGGAGGTACCGGAGGACCCTACAATGAGCAGTTCTTC. This gives the protein CASSLGGTGGPYNEQFF.

V usage is TRBV4-1 and J usage is TRBJ2-7, with 8 bases aligning to TRBD1. Germline CDR1 reads MGHRA; CDR2 reads YSYEKL. V lost 4 bases and J lost 4; bases outside the gene matches: 9. This CDR3 is 15 amino acids long. The chain's CDR3 is CASSRTGPSYYEQYF. The CDR3 DNA reads as TGCGCCAGCAGCCGGACAGGGCCCTCATATTACGAGCAGTACTTC.

This clone has a handful of counts. The chain joins TRBV7-3 to TRBJ2-7, with 7 bases aligning to TRBD2. The CDR3 runs to 15 residues. Trimming took 2 bases from V and 3 from J; bases not matched to a gene: 7. The V gene's germline CDR1 is SGHTA and CDR2 FQGTGA. The CDR3 DNA sequence: TGTGCCAGCAGCTTACTTCCCGGGACTATCTACGAGCAGTACTTC. Its translation is CASSLLPGTIYEQYF.

The chain uses TRBV5-1 and TRBJ1-1; no clear D. V lost 2 bases to trimming and J lost 1 base, with 9 bases between them. Germline values: CDR1 SGHRS, CDR2 YFSETQ. The CDR3 covers 14 residues. The CDR3 loop reads CASSLSFSNTEAFF. The CDR3 DNA is TGCGCCAGCAGCTTAAGCTTCTCGAACACTGAAGCTTTCTTT.

This chain links TRBV6-5 with TRBJ2-1; D perhaps matches TRBD2 (6 bases). The CDR3 has 14 amino acids. The V end lost 5 bases, the J end lost 4 bases, and 12 bases lay between the germline ends. From germline, CDR1 is MNHEY and CDR2 SVGAGI. Here the CDR3 DNA reads TGTGCCAGCAGTCCTGGGGGAGGATACAATGAGCAGTTCTTC. Its translation is CASSPGGGYNEQFF.

This clone was seen many times. CDR3 region: CASSLDGGYTF. The CDR3 nucleotides are TGTGCCAGCAGTTTAGATGGTGGCTACACCTTC. V usage is TRBV28 and J usage is TRBJ1-2; D not resolved. The germline gives CDR1 MDHEN, CDR2 SYDVKM. The CDR3 spans 11 residues. The V end was cut by 2 bases, the J end by 7 bases, with 5 bases between.

V gene TRBV11-2 combines with J gene TRBJ1-1; D gene uncertain. Germline V CDR1 and CDR2: SGHAT, FQNNGV. V shed 1 base and J shed 3 bases, with 3 bases lying between them. This CDR3 region has 12 residues. CDR3 in DNA: TGTGCCAGCAGCTTAGTGGACACTGAAGCTTTCTTT. It yields the protein CASSLVDTEAFF.

V gene TRBV15 combines with J gene TRBJ1-4; D unclear. Germline V gene sequence: CDR1 LNHNV, CDR2 YYDKDF (reference sequence). V gave up 0 bases and J gave up 4 bases, with 12 bases separating them. The length of the CDR3 is 16 residues. Written as DNA, the CDR3 is TGTGCCACCAGCAGAGATACCCCGACACGTAATGAAAAACTGTTTTTT. As protein: CATSRDTPTRNEKLFF.

The gene calls are TRBV2 and TRBJ2-1; no clear D gene. The CDR3 covers 15 residues. V was cut by 1 base and J by 7 bases, with 14 bases left in between. Germline CDR1 and CDR2: SNHLY and FYNNEI. The CDR3 nucleotides are TGTGCCAGCAGTGAAGGCCTCGAGACCTGGAATGAGCAGTTCTTC. It specifies CASSEGLETWNEQFF. Full variable domain (missing parts from reference TRBV2 and TRBJ2-1): EPEVTQTPSHQVTQMGQEVILRCVPISNHLYFYWYRQILGQKVEFLVSFYNNEISEKSEIFDDQFSVERPDGSNFTLKIRSTKLEDSAMYFCASSEGLETWNEQFFGPGTRLTVL.

This sequence joins TRBV7-2 and TRBJ2-5, with D perhaps given as TRBD1 or TRBD2 (5 bases each). The CDR3 has 15 amino acids. Per the germline V gene, CDR1 is SGHTA and CDR2 is FQGNSA. V lost 2 bases and J 0 bases, leaving 10 bases between the germline ends. In nucleotides, the CDR3 is TGTGCCAGCAGCTTAATGTTGGGGGACCAAGAGACCCAGTACTTC. Translating gives CASSLMLGDQETQYF.

The CDR3 DNA sequence: TGTGCCACCGAAGACGGGACCGCGTTTCTCGAGCAGTACTTC. This encodes CATEDGTAFLEQYF. The chain links TRBV10-3 to TRBJ2-7, with D perhaps given as TRBD1 or TRBD2 (5 bases each). Trimming shortened V by 10 bases and J by 6 bases, and 22 bases separated the two germline ends. The CDR3 loop spans 14 amino acids. Germline CDR1 and CDR2: ENHRY and SYGVKD.

The chain joins TRBV7-8 to TRBJ1-2, with D possibly matching TRBD1 (6 bases). V lost 1 base and J lost 2, with 8 bases in between. CDR3 length equals 14 residues. Germline V gene sequence: CDR1 SGHVS, CDR2 FQNEAQ. In DNA form, the CDR3 reads TGTGCCAGCAGCTTAGTCGGGGGCAACTATGGCTACACCTTC. It is translated as CASSLVGGNYGYTF.

The CDR3 here is CASSLRDRAHEQYF. The CDR3 DNA is TGTGCCAGCAGCCTCCGGGACAGGGCCCACGAGCAGTACTTC. The chain employs TRBV7-9 and TRBJ2-7; the match to TRBD1 covers 9 bases. Germline V gene data show CDR1 as SEHNR and CDR2 as FQNEAQ (reference sequence). With 5 bases clipped from V and 5 bases from J, the junction kept 7 bases outside the gene matches. The CDR3 length is 14 residues.

The V gene is TRBV5-6, the J gene TRBJ1-2, with 9 bases fitting TRBD1. The CDR3 has 14 amino acids. The trim removed 8 bases at V and 8 bases at J, leaving 13 bases unmatched. Germline CDR1 SGHDT, CDR2 YYEEEE. CDR3 in DNA: TGTGCCAGTACAGACAGGGGGATGGCAAAGGGCTACACCTTC. It yields the protein CASTDRGMAKGYTF.